The clone carrying this T cell receptor (beta chain) was observed a single time. The antigen remains unidentified. The identical CDR3 is also encoded by other nucleotide sequences in the sample. These data come from a study of shared clonotypes between healthy human individuals. The CDR3 runs 14 residues. Germline V gene data show CDR1 as SGHVS and CDR2 as FNYEAQ. V lost 1 base, J lost 2 bases, and 8 bases lay in between. Study-level findings and limits: Naive CD4 clonotypes were shared across a handful of donors at about 5%. When compared with the clonotypes that were shared by all four sorted-subset donors, the non-shared clonotypes turned out to have lower generation probabilities. Depth was large, yet rarefaction showed that sorted-subset sequencing was incomplete. The represented genetic and exposure-history diversity was limited by the small number of donors.

Profiling relied on immunoSEQ multiplex PCR, and the TCRdb table lists in-frame clones only, not all of them. The table records roughly 1,500,000 clones, about 98.5% of them present only once. The chain is built from TRBV7-6 and TRBJ2-5; D unresolved. Sequenced sample: naive CD4+ T cells sorted from blood. The sample's subset: CD45RA+ positively selected. The clonotype originates from a man aged 25 to 45 in good health. DNA of the CDR3: TGTGCCAGCAGCTTAGGGAAGGGTCAAGAGACCCAGTACTTC. This encodes CASSLGKGQETQYF.